Listed here is a single TCR beta chain. TCRdb's copy holds only in-frame clones and misses some; the assay was immunoSEQ multiplex PCR. The sample has about 160,000 clones, over 70% seen once. The data were obtained in a study of blood T cell repertoires in COVID-19. Study details: Both acute and convalescent COVID-19 samples were obtained from the United States, Italy and Spain. T cells, B-cell-depleted T cells, or PBMCs supplied cDNA or gDNA.

Study members were between about 18 and 95 years old and lived in fewer than 30 US regions. Germline CDR1 MGHDK, CDR2 SYGVNS. Between the trimmed V and J ends, which lost 3 bases and 1 base, there was a span of 15 bases. The CDR3 loop spans 16 amino acids. This clonotype was sampled from a woman aged 35 to 49 with acute COVID-19. What was sequenced was PBMCs or T cells enriched from blood (not recorded which). This chain links TRBV25-1 with TRBJ2-5; D possibly corresponds to TRBD1 (7 bases). The CDR3 sequence: CASSDPGGDSQETQYF. Written as DNA, the CDR3 is TGTGCCAGCAGTGACCCCGGAGGGGACAGCCAAGAGACCCAGTACTTC.